This T cell receptor (beta chain) was observed in a study of cytomegalovirus exposure and HLA in healthy donors. This clone was picked up a small number of times. This CDR3 region has 13 residues. V was trimmed by 3 bases and J by 4 bases, leaving 7 bases between them. Germline V gene data show CDR1 as ENHRY and CDR2 as SYGVKD. Donors were ostensibly healthy at sampling, although undocumented immune exposures were probable. The PCR had 60 Vbeta and 13 Jbeta primers. TCRdb keeps only in-frame clones here, not all; method: immunoSEQ multiplex PCR. The sample yields about 6,800 clones, more than 45% seen once.

The sequence was collected from a man younger than 45 in good health and CMV-seropositive. Sequencing was carried out using PBMCs. This chain connects TRBV10-3 to TRBJ1-5, with D tentatively TRBD1 (6 bases). The CDR3: CAISEGGNQPQHF. CDR3 nucleotide sequence: TGTGCCATCAGTGAAGGGGGAAATCAGCCCCAGCATTTT.